This section outlines one T cell receptor (beta chain) sequence together with its context. The protocol was immunoSEQ multiplex PCR, while the TCRdb copy is restricted to in-frame clones and leaves out a portion. The sample records fewer than 500,000 clones, 80% to 90% being singletons. The entry originates in a study of blood T cell repertoires in COVID-19. Germline assignment: CDR1 SNHLY and CDR2 FYNNEI. V lost 6 bases, J lost 4 bases, and 4 bases stayed unmatched. The CDR3 is 13 residues long. The receptor was isolated from a man aged 18 to 30 with COVID-19, enrolled during active disease. The specimen sequenced was peripheral blood. The rearrangement links TRBV2 to TRBJ1-1, with 8 bases that match TRBD1. CDR3 loop: CASRTGEGTEAFF. The CDR3 DNA is TGTGCCAGCAGGACAGGGGAGGGCACTGAAGCTTTCTTT.